The 32 T cell receptor beta chains below come from one sample, sequenced in a study of cytomegalovirus exposure and HLA in healthy donors. In the PCR, 60 Vbeta and 13 Jbeta primers were used. The data were produced by immunoSEQ multiplex PCR, yet TCRdb's version contains in-frame clones alone and is incomplete. The sample shows 95,000 or so clones, around 70% of them seen only once. The sample was PBMCs. The receptors here all came from a woman aged 45-65 years in good health and CMV-seropositive.

The V call is TRBV9, the J call TRBJ2-7, with TRBD2 matching 14 bases. The CDR3 spans 18 residues. Losses at the gene ends were 4 bases for V and 2 bases for J; bases not matched to a gene: 11. Germline lookup yields CDR1 SGDLS and CDR2 YYNGEE. CDR3 DNA sequence: TGTGCCAGCAGCCGGGGTGAGGGACTAGCGGGAGAGGCCTACGAGCAGTACTTC. Translating gives CASSRGEGLAGEAYEQYF. The full variable domain, completed using reference TRBV9 and TRBJ2-7, is DSGVTQTPKHLITATGQRVTLRCSPRSGDLSVYWYQQSLDQGLQFLIQYYNGEERAKGNILERFSAQQFPDLHSELNLSSLELGDSALYFCASSRGEGLAGEAYEQYFGPGTRLTVT.

V is TRBV9 and J is TRBJ2-3; TRBD2 matches 11 bases. Germline values: CDR1 SGDLS, CDR2 YYNGEE. The CDR3 runs 17 residues. After removal of 4 bases from V and 6 bases from J, the junction contained 13 bases not matched to a gene. This CDR3 is CASSPSSLAGGGDTQYF. The CDR3, as DNA: TGTGCCAGCAGCCCATCCAGCCTAGCGGGAGGAGGGGATACGCAGTATTTT. Full variable domain (missing parts from reference TRBV9 and TRBJ2-3): DSGVTQTPKHLITATGQRVTLRCSPRSGDLSVYWYQQSLDQGLQFLIQYYNGEERAKGNILERFSAQQFPDLHSELNLSSLELGDSALYFCASSPSSLAGGGDTQYFGPGTRLTVL.

This clone was recorded a few times. V usage is TRBV5-6 and J usage is TRBJ1-3; D possibly corresponds to TRBD1 (5 bases). This CDR3 spans 13 amino acids. In germline, CDR1 is SGHDT, CDR2 YYEEEE. V was cut by 8 bases and J by 0 bases, with 9 bases left in between. The CDR3 reads CARTGVSGNTIYF. Written as DNA, the CDR3 is TGTGCCAGAACAGGCGTCTCTGGAAACACCATATATTTT.

The chain uses TRBV11-2 and TRBJ1-4; no clear D. Trimming took 8 bases from V and 0 from J, leaving 19 bases between them. The CDR3 consists of 17 residues. Germline values: CDR1 SGHAT, CDR2 FQNNGV. Written as DNA, the CDR3 is TGTGCCAGCTCCCGGTCGGGGAGGACTACAACTAATGAAAAACTGTTTTTT. It yields the protein CASSRSGRTTTNEKLFF. Supplemented by reference TRBV11-2 and TRBJ1-4, the full variable domain reads EAGVAQSPRYKIIEKRQSVAFWCNPISGHATLYWYQQILGQGPKLLIQFQNNGVVDDSQLPKDRFSAERLKGVDSTLKIQPAKLEDSAVYLCASSRSGRTTTNEKLFFGSGTQLSVL.

The V call is TRBV19, the J call TRBJ2-1, with 14 bases that match TRBD2. The CDR3 has 16 residues. The germline CDR1 and CDR2 sequences are LNHDA and SQIVND (reference sequence). The V gene end was trimmed by 7 bases and the J gene end by 9 bases; junction bases not matched to a gene: 11. In DNA form, the CDR3 reads TGTGCCAGTACCCCGGGACTAGCGGGAGTCATGAGTGAGCAGTTCTTC. It codes for CASTPGLAGVMSEQFF.

There are a few counts of this clone. This chain uses TRBV4-1 with TRBJ2-7; a weak D match, TRBD2 (5 bases). In germline, CDR1 is MGHRA, CDR2 YSYEKL. V was pared by 0 bases and J by 7 bases, with 16 bases between. The CDR3 is 15 residues long. Here the CDR3 DNA reads TGCGCCAGCAGCCAAGATCATGAGGGAGTTTGGGAGCAGTACTTC. Amino acid sequence: CASSQDHEGVWEQYF.

The chain is built from TRBV6-4 and TRBJ2-2; D might be TRBD1 (6 bases). The CDR3 loop spans 14 amino acids. Deletions cut 6 bases from V and 5 bases from J, with 13 bases between. CDR1 MRHNA and CDR2 SNTAGT come from the germline V gene. For the CDR3, the DNA is TGTGCCAGCAGATCCTGGGACAATACCGGGGAGCTGTTTTTT. Translated, it gives CASRSWDNTGELFF.

Only a few counts were recorded for this clone. The chain combines TRBV4-1 with TRBJ2-7; 15 bases fit TRBD2. The CDR3 is 19 residues long. Germline V gene sequence: CDR1 MGHRA, CDR2 YSYEKL. V shed 3 bases, J shed 2 bases, and the junction held 11 bases outside the gene matches. CDR3 DNA: TGCGCCAGCAGCCACCCCGGACTAGCGGGAGGGCCTGGGACCTACGAGCAGTACTTC. Protein: CASSHPGLAGGPGTYEQYF.

The sample holds a few counts of this clone. V gene TRBV5-1 combines with J gene TRBJ2-3; 8 bases are shared with TRBD2. From germline, CDR1 is SGHRS and CDR2 YFSETQ. The length of the CDR3 is 15 residues. The junction had 6 bases not matched to a gene; V was cut back by 4 bases and J by 2 bases. CDR3 DNA: TGCGCCAGCAGCCATACTAGCGGCAACACAGATACGCAGTATTTT. Encoded protein: CASSHTSGNTDTQYF.

This clone was detected only a few times. The rearrangement joins TRBV5-1 to TRBJ1-5; D gene unclear. V was shortened by 7 bases and J by 4 bases, with 15 bases between the two germline ends. Germline assignment: CDR1 SGHRS and CDR2 YFSETQ. The CDR3 runs to 14 residues. Written as DNA, the CDR3 is TGCGCCAGCCGCCCGGAGGGTGGGAATCAGCCCCAGCATTTT. It translates to CASRPEGGNQPQHF.

Only a few counts were recorded for this clone. The chain has TRBV4-3 and TRBJ1-1; possible D gene TRBD1, 5 bases. V lost 4 bases to trimming and J lost 5 bases, with 11 bases between them. The CDR3 is 13 residues long. Germline V gene lookup returns CDR1 LGHNA and CDR2 YSLEER. In DNA, the CDR3 is TGCGCCAGCAGCCGAGACAGTTGGACTGAAGCTTTCTTT. It codes for CASSRDSWTEAFF.

V and J are TRBV11-2 and TRBJ2-2; D not resolved. The CDR3 has 13 residues. The ends were cut back, 5 bases at V and 4 bases at J, with 8 bases in the middle. Germline loops: CDR1 SGHAT, CDR2 FQNNGV. CDR3 nucleotides: TGTGCCAGCAGCAAAGAGCGCACCGGGGAGCTGTTTTTT. This encodes CASSKERTGELFF.

The chain links TRBV6-5 to TRBJ1-6; 7 bases match TRBD1. Germline V lookup: CDR1 MNHEY, CDR2 SVGAGI. Germline trimming cut 2 bases from V and 7 bases from J; bases unmatched to any gene: 2. The CDR3 is 14 residues long. CDR3 region: CASSYRGQNSPLHF. CDR3 coding DNA: TGTGCCAGCAGTTACAGGGGGCAGAATTCACCCCTCCACTTT.

A few counts support this clone. This rearrangement joins TRBV7-2 to TRBJ2-5; D possibly corresponds to TRBD2 (6 bases). Germline V gene lookup returns CDR1 SGHTA and CDR2 FQGNSA. V was pared by 5 bases and J by 3 bases, with 13 bases between. The CDR3 loop spans 14 amino acids. This CDR3 is CASSQIRGKETQYF. The CDR3 nucleotides read TGTGCCAGCAGCCAGATTCGGGGGAAAGAGACCCAGTACTTC.

CDR3 in amino acids: CASDSGGSYNEQFF. CDR3 sequence (DNA): TGTGCCAGCGATAGCGGCGGCTCCTACAATGAGCAGTTCTTC. The rearrangement joins TRBV19 to TRBJ2-1; D is perhaps TRBD2 (6 bases). The V and J ends lost 9 bases and 0 bases respectively, with 12 bases between them. The CDR3 is made up of 14 amino acids. From germline, CDR1 is LNHDA and CDR2 SQIVND (reference sequence).

This clone was observed a single time. This sequence joins TRBV28 and TRBJ2-7; 7 bases line up with TRBD1. Germline V gene data show CDR1 as MDHEN and CDR2 as SYDVKM. Trimming took 3 bases from V and 2 from J; bases not matched to a gene: 13. The CDR3 has 17 residues. The CDR3 is CASSFPPDRETPYEQYF. The CDR3 DNA reads TGTGCCAGCAGTTTTCCCCCTGACAGGGAAACTCCCTACGAGCAGTACTTC.

The chain is built from TRBV5-1 and TRBJ2-5; TRBD2 aligns across 7 bases. The CDR3 runs to 14 residues. V was clipped by 0 bases and J by 2 bases; unmatched bases: 1. Germline loops: CDR1 SGHRS, CDR2 YFSETQ. The CDR3 reads CASSLGGGQETQYF. In DNA form, the CDR3 reads TGCGCCAGCAGCTTGGGGGGGGGTCAAGAGACCCAGTACTTC.

This clone was found a few times. The rearrangement uses TRBV6-1 and TRBJ1-4; 9 bases are shared with TRBD1. CDR1 is MNHNS, CDR2 SASEGT, per germline. Trimming took 5 bases from V and 5 from J; bases not matched to a gene: 6. CDR3 length equals 15 residues. Here the CDR3 DNA reads TGTGCCAGCAGTCCGCGGACAGGGGCGAATGAAAAACTGTTTTTT. Translated, it gives CASSPRTGANEKLFF.

This clone was picked up a small number of times. The chain employs TRBV15 and TRBJ2-2; D possibly corresponds to TRBD1 (6 bases). The CDR3 is made up of 14 amino acids. Germline V CDR1 and CDR2: LNHNV, YYDKDF (reference sequence). V lost 7 bases to trimming and J lost 5 bases, with 14 bases between them. CDR3 coding DNA: TGTGCCACCACCCAGGGGCTCACAACCGGGGAGCTGTTTTTT. It codes for CATTQGLTTGELFF.

The CDR3 bases are TGTGCCAGCAGCCTCATGGGACAAGCGATCTACGAGCAGTACTTC. Residues: CASSLMGQAIYEQYF. V is TRBV27 and J is TRBJ2-7; D might be TRBD1 (6 bases). V was trimmed by 6 bases and J by 3 bases, leaving 18 bases between them. Germline V lookup: CDR1 MNHEY, CDR2 SMNVEV (reference sequence). The CDR3 loop spans 15 amino acids.

The chain couples TRBV11-1 to TRBJ2-7; tentatively, D is TRBD2 (6 bases). Trimming took 8 bases from V and 2 from J, leaving 16 bases between them. Germline CDR1 reads SGHAT; CDR2 reads FQDESV (reference sequence). The CDR3 contains 14 residues. Here the CDR3 DNA reads TGTGCCAGCGGGGGGTTAGCGGCGGCCTACGAGCAGTACTTC. Its protein product is CASGGLAAAYEQYF.

The chain is built from TRBV5-6 and TRBJ2-5; D remains unclear. Trimming removed 4 bases from V and 3 bases from J, with 13 bases in between. Per the germline V gene, CDR1 is SGHDT and CDR2 is YYEEEE. The CDR3 has 14 amino acids. CDR3 amino acids: CASSRPRPEETQYF. The CDR3 DNA sequence: TGTGCCAGCAGCCGTCCCAGGCCCGAAGAGACCCAGTACTTC.

The rearrangement joins TRBV29-1 to TRBJ2-5, with D possibly being TRBD2 (5 bases). The assigned J gene may be wrong: the sequence end matches TRBJ2-7 better. Per germline, CDR1 SQVTM and CDR2 ANQGSEA. The CDR3 contains 13 residues. The CDR3 is CSVETTEAYEQYF. The CDR3 nucleotides read TGCAGCGTGGAGACAACGGAGGCCTACGAGCAGTACTTC.

This chain joins TRBV19 and TRBJ2-1; 7 bases fit TRBD1. CDR3 length: 13 residues. CDR1 is LNHDA and CDR2 is SQIVND in the germline V gene (reference sequence). Germline trimming cut 3 bases from V and 6 bases from J; bases unmatched to any gene: 2. The DNA for the CDR3 is TGTGCCAGTAGTATCGGGACAGTCAATGAGCAGTTCTTC. As protein: CASSIGTVNEQFF.

This clone was seen only a few times. The rearrangement joins TRBV27 to TRBJ2-7; D possibly corresponds to TRBD2 (5 bases). Germline-derived CDR1 and CDR2 are MNHEY and SMNVEV (reference sequence). Deletions cut 7 bases from V and 7 bases from J, with 14 bases between. CDR3 length equals 12 residues. CDR3 DNA: TGTGCCAGCAAGGACTCCATGGGGGAGCAGTACTTC. This sequence encodes CASKDSMGEQYF.

This clone has just a few counts. This sequence joins TRBV7-2 and TRBJ2-1; 12 bases fit TRBD2. This CDR3 spans 19 amino acids. CDR1 is SGHTA, CDR2 FQGNSA, per germline. J was trimmed by 7 bases and V by 3 bases; bases with no gene match: 16. The CDR3 is CASSFTAFLLAGGENEQFF. The CDR3 region has the DNA TGTGCCAGCAGCTTCACGGCGTTCTTACTAGCGGGAGGAGAGAATGAGCAGTTCTTC.

This clone has a handful of counts. J is TRBJ2-3 and V is TRBV5-5; 8 nucleotides match TRBD2. The germline CDR1 and CDR2 sequences are SGHKS and YYEKEE (reference sequence). CDR3 length: 19 residues. Trimming took 1 base from V and 2 from J; bases not matched to a gene: 15. The chain's CDR3 is CASSLLGLAGASDTDTQYF. The CDR3 coding sequence is TGTGCCAGCAGCTTGTTAGGTCTAGCGGGCGCCAGCGACACAGATACGCAGTATTTT.

This chain joins TRBV28 and TRBJ2-3, with TRBD2 identical over 7 bases. Trimming took 3 bases from V and 1 from J; bases not matched to a gene: 7. Germline CDR1 is MDHEN and CDR2 is SYDVKM. This CDR3 is built from 16 residues. CDR3 residues: CASSFIQGGGTDTQYF. CDR3 coding DNA: TGTGCCAGCAGTTTTATTCAGGGAGGGGGCACAGATACGCAGTATTTT.

The chain carries TRBV11-2 and TRBJ2-4; possibly TRBD1 for D (5 bases). Per germline, CDR1 SGHAT and CDR2 FQNNGV. This CDR3 comprises 16 residues. V lost 5 bases, J lost 3 bases, and 17 bases lay in between. The CDR3 bases are TGTGCCAGCAGCGATGGGGCTACCTCTGGCAAAAACATTCAGTACTTC. It specifies CASSDGATSGKNIQYF.

The V call is TRBV19, the J call TRBJ2-6; a weak D match, TRBD2 (5 bases). The CDR3 spans 15 residues. V was trimmed by 3 bases and J by 0 bases, leaving 6 bases between them. CDR1 is LNHDA and CDR2 is SQIVND in the germline V gene (reference sequence). In DNA form, the CDR3 reads TGTGCCAGTAGTATTGCGGGCTCTGGGGCCAACGTCCTGACTTTC. Amino acids: CASSIAGSGANVLTF. The full variable domain, in which reference TRBV19 and TRBJ2-6 provide the parts outside the CDR3, is DGGITQSPKYLFRKEGQNVTLSCEQNLNHDAMYWYRQDPGQGLRLIYYSQIVNDFQKGDIAEGYSVSREKKESFPLTVTSAQKNPTAFYLCASSIAGSGANVLTFGAGSRLTVL.

The chain is built from TRBV18 and TRBJ2-1; TRBD2 aligns across 11 bases. The germline CDR1 and CDR2 sequences are KGHSH and LQKENI. This CDR3 contains 15 residues. The junction had 2 bases not matched to a gene; V was cut back by 2 bases and J by 5 bases. The CDR3 sequence is CASSPGTSGNNEQFF. The CDR3 nucleotides read TGTGCCAGCTCACCAGGGACTAGCGGTAACAATGAGCAGTTCTTC.

The chain uses TRBV9 and TRBJ2-7, with unresolved D. Germline CDR1 is SGDLS and CDR2 is YYNGEE. Trimming removed 7 bases at V and 3 bases at J, with 14 bases between. The CDR3 runs to 13 residues. The CDR3 spells CASGPGPSYEQYF. CDR3 nucleotides: TGTGCCAGCGGTCCGGGTCCAAGCTACGAGCAGTACTTC.